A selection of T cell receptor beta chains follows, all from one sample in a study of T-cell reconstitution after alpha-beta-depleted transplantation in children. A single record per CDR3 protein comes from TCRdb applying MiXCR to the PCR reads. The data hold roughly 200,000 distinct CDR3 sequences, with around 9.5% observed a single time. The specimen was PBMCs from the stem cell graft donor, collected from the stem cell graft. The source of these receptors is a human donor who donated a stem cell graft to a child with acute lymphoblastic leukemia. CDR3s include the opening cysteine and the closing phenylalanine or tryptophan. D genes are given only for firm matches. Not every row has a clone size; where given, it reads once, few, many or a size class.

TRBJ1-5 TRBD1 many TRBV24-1 TGTGCCACCAGTGATTTTCCACGGACAGGGGACGACCAGCCCCAGCATTTT CATSDFPRTGDDQPQHF
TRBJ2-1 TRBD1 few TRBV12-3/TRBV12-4 TGTGCCAGCAGTTTAGAGCAGGGGGCCTACAATGAGCAGTTCTTC CASSLEQGAYNEQFF
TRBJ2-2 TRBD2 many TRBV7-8 TGTGCCAGCAGCTTAGTTCCGGGGGGGGGCACCGGGGAGCTGTTTTTT CASSLVPGGGTGELFF
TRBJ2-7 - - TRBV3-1 TGTGCCAGCAGCCATGCCGGGACTCTCGGACACGAGCAGTACTTC CASSHAGTLGHEQYF
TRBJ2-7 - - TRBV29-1 TGCAGCGTGGACGGCAGCTCCTACGAGCAGTACTTC CSVDGSSYEQYF
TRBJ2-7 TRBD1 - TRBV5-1 TGCGCCAGCAGCTTGTCGGGACAGATAGGATACGAGCAGTACTTC CASSLSGQIGYEQYF
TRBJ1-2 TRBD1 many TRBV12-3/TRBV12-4 TGTGCCAGCAGGGGGGACAGGGCTTATGGCTACACCTTC CASRGDRAYGYTF
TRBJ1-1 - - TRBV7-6 TGTGCCAGCAGCTTAGTACAGGACGCTGAAGCTTTCTTT CASSLVQDAEAFF
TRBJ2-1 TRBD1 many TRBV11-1 TGTGCCAGCAGCTTCCGGGACAGGGGGCGGGGAGGATACAATGAGCAGTTCTTC CASSFRDRGRGGYNEQFF
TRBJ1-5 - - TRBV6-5 TGTGCCAGCAGCCGCACGAAAAATTATCAGCCCCAGCATTTT CASSRTKNYQPQHF
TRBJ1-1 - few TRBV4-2 TGTGCCAGCAGCCAAGTCCCACTCTTAGGGGGCACTGAAGCTTTCTTT CASSQVPLLGGTEAFF
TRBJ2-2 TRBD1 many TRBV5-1 TGCGCCAGCAGCTTGACAGGGGACACCGGGGAGCTGTTTTTT CASSLTGDTGELFF
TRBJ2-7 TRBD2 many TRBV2 TGTGCCAGCAGTCCCCGGACTAGCGGGGGGAGCGAGCAGTACTTC CASSPRTSGGSEQYF
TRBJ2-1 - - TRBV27 TGTGCCAGCAGTTTATACGGGGACAATGAGCAGTTCTTC CASSLYGDNEQFF
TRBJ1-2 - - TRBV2 TGTGCCAGCAGTGAAGAAAGAGGGAGCGACACCTTC CASSEERGSDTF
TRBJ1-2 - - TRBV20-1 TGCAGTGCAACGGGCCCTCCCTTTTACGGCTACACCTTC CSATGPPFYGYTF
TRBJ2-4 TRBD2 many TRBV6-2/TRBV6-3 TGTGCCAGCAGTTCAAGGACTAGCAAGGCCAAAAACATTCAGTACTTC CASSSRTSKAKNIQYF
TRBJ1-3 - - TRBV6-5 TGTGCCAGCAGTTACGACCTGAATTCTGGAAACACCATATATTTT CASSYDLNSGNTIYF
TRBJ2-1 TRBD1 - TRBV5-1 TGCGCCAGCAGCTTTCAGGGACAGACCTACAATGAGCAGTTCTTC CASSFQGQTYNEQFF